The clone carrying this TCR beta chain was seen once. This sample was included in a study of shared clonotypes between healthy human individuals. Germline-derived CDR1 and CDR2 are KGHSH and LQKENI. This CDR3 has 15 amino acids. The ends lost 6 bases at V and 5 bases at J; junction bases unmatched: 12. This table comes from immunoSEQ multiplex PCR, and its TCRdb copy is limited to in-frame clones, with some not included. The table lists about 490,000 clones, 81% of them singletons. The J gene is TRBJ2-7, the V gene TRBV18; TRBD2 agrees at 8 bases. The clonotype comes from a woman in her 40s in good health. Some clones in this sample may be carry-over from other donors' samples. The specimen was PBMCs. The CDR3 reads CASSPGLVGQNEQYF. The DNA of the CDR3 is TGTGCCAGCTCCCCGGGACTAGTCGGGCAGAACGAGCAGTACTTC.